These T cell receptor beta chains were read from a single sample in a study of cytomegalovirus exposure and HLA in healthy donors. Method: immunoSEQ multiplex PCR; TCRdb's copy keeps in-frame clones and lacks some. The repertoire holds 140,000 to 150,000 clones, with 60% to 75% as singletons. Sequenced sample: PBMCs. The receptors shown here come from a man aged 25 to 40 in good health and CMV-seronegative. Both conserved end residues are part of each CDR3. D genes are given only for firm matches. Clone size is shown for a subset of rows, as once, few, many or a class of expanded clone.

>TRBJ2-2|TRBV5-1|once|TRBD1
TGCGCCAGCAGCGCCAGGGACAGCTACTTTACCGGGGAGCTGTTTTTT
CASSARDSYFTGELFF
>TRBJ1-2|TRBV19|once|-
TGTGCCAGTACCCAGGGTTATGGCTACACCTTC
CASTQGYGYTF
>TRBJ1-3|TRBV2|-|-
TGTGCCAGCAGTGACCCCAGCGGGGGGCGAAGTGGAAACACCATATATTTT
CASSDPSGGRSGNTIYF
>TRBJ2-7|TRBV10-2|few|TRBD2
TGCGCCAGCAGTGGGACTAGCGGGAGGCAATACGAGCAGTACTTC
CASSGTSGRQYEQYF
>TRBJ2-3|TRBV2|-|TRBD2
TGTGCCATAACGCCCGGGACTAGGCTCACAGATACGCAGTATTTT
CAITPGTRLTDTQYF
>TRBJ2-1|TRBV5-1|-|TRBD2
TGCGCCAGCGACCCTTTTGGCGGGAGGGACCTCAATGAGCAGTTCTTC
CASDPFGGRDLNEQFF
>TRBJ1-1|TRBV29-1|-|TRBD1
TGCAGCGCATTCTACGCCTCAGGGGGTCGGAACACTGAAGCTTTCTTT
CSAFYASGGRNTEAFF
>TRBJ2-3|TRBV30|few|TRBD2
TGTGCCTGGAGCGGGGGGGGCACAGATACGCAGTATTTT
CAWSGGGTDTQYF
>TRBJ1-1|TRBV4-1|-|-
TGCGCCAGCAGCCAAGAATCCAGGAACACTGAAGCTTTCTTT
CASSQESRNTEAFF
>TRBJ1-3|TRBV6-1|-|-
TGTGCCAGCAGTGAAGACCCCGGGTTGTTCTCTGGAAACACCATATATTTT
CASSEDPGLFSGNTIYF
>TRBJ2-1|TRBV29-1|-|TRBD2
TGCAGCGTCGATTCACCCTCCGGGAGGGCCCACAATGAGCAGTTCTTC
CSVDSPSGRAHNEQFF
>TRBJ2-1|TRBV7-9|-|TRBD1
TGTGCCAGCAGGTCCGGGACAGGGGAAGACAATGAGCAGTTCTTC
CASRSGTGEDNEQFF
>TRBJ1-1|TRBV28|-|-
TGTGCCAGCAGACCAGGCGTCGACACTGAAGCTTTCTTT
CASRPGVDTEAFF
>TRBJ2-2|TRBV30|-|-
TGTGCCTGGAGTGGAGGGCGGGGCGGGACCGGGGAGCTGTTTTTT
CAWSGGRGGTGELFF
>TRBJ2-7|TRBV2|-|TRBD2
TGTGCCAGCAGGGAAGGAGCGGGGGGCCTCTACGAGCAGTACTTC
CASREGAGGLYEQYF
>TRBJ1-2|TRBV10-1|-|-
TGCGCCAGCAGTGAGCCCAGGGACTATGGCTACACCTTC
CASSEPRDYGYTF
>TRBJ1-5|TRBV6-6|-|-
TGTGCCACTACCCCTAATCAGCCCCAGCATTTT
CATTPNQPQHF
>TRBJ1-1|TRBV6-1|many|TRBD1
TGTGCCAGCAGTGATTTATCGACAGGGGGCACTGAAGCTTTCTTT
CASSDLSTGGTEAFF
>TRBJ1-2|TRBV29-1|-|TRBD1
TGCAGCGCTCTGGGACAGGCGGCAAACTATGGCTACACCTTC
CSALGQAANYGYTF
>TRBJ2-1|TRBV28|-|TRBD1
TGTGCCAGCAGCGCTCCCGACAGGGTTGGCAATGAGCAGTTCTTC
CASSAPDRVGNEQFF
>TRBJ2-1|TRBV5-1|-|TRBD2
TGCGCCAGCAGCATCCGGACTAGCGGGGTTATATACAATGAGCAGTTCTTC
CASSIRTSGVIYNEQFF
>TRBJ2-3|TRBV7-8|-|-
TGTGCCAGCAGCCCGGGACACTCCACAGATACGCAGTATTTT
CASSPGHSTDTQYF
>TRBJ1-1|TRBV7-3|-|TRBD1
TGTGCCAGCAGCTTAAAACAGGGGTTCGGGGAAGCTTTCTTT
CASSLKQGFGEAFF
>TRBJ1-6|TRBV15|few|TRBD1
TGTGCCACCAGCAGAGATTGGGCCTTGGGCAGGGGGTTTAATTCACCCCTCCACTTT
CATSRDWALGRGFNSPLHF
>TRBJ2-7|TRBV7-2|-|TRBD2
TGTGCCAGCAGCTTAGGAGGGGCCAGCGGGGGGTCAATAAAAGAGCAGTACTTC
CASSLGGASGGSIKEQYF
>TRBJ1-2|TRBV27|once|-
TGTGCCAGCAGTTTAAGGACAGAGGAGGGCTACACCTTC
CASSLRTEEGYTF
>TRBJ2-7|TRBV19|-|-
TGTGCCAGTAGTCTTCCCTCCGGGACAACCCCCTACGAGCAGTACTTC
CASSLPSGTTPYEQYF
>TRBJ2-4|TRBV5-1|-|-
TGCGCCAGCAGCTTGGACAGGGCGGCGAACAGTCAGTACTTC
CASSLDRAANSQYF
>TRBJ2-6|TRBV6-4|-|-
TGTGCCAGCAGTGTAAGCGATACGTCTGGGGCCAACGTCCTGACTTTC
CASSVSDTSGANVLTF
>TRBJ2-7|TRBV6-1|-|-
TGTGCCAGCAGTGAAGGGGGCAGCAACTCCTACGAGCAGTACTTC
CASSEGGSNSYEQYF
>TRBJ2-7|TRBV6-5|-|-
TGTGCCAGCAGTTATCAGCAGGGGCTCTCCGAGCAGTACTTC
CASSYQQGLSEQYF
>TRBJ2-5|TRBV5-1|-|-
TGCGCCAGCAGCTTGGTCGACAGGACGAAAGAGACCCAGTACTTC
CASSLVDRTKETQYF
>TRBJ2-6|TRBV7-9|once|TRBD1
TGTGCCAGCAGCGCCACAGGGGGCGCTGGGGCCAACGTCCTGACTTTC
CASSATGGAGANVLTF
>TRBJ1-1|TRBV2|-|TRBD1
TGTGCCAGCAGTGAAGATCCAGGGACAGGCTACACTGAAGCTTTCTTT
CASSEDPGTGYTEAFF
>TRBJ2-2|TRBV28|-|TRBD1
TGTGCCAGCAGTTTCGGGACAGAGAACACCGGGGAGCTGTTTTTT
CASSFGTENTGELFF
>TRBJ2-2|TRBV30|-|TRBD2
TGTGCCTGGAGTTACCTAGCGGCAAACACCGGGGAGCTGTTTTTT
CAWSYLAANTGELFF
>TRBJ1-2|TRBV29-1|-|-
TGCAGCGTTGACAGGACGGGGAACTATGGCTACACCTTC
CSVDRTGNYGYTF
>TRBJ2-7|TRBV7-2|-|-
TGTGCCAGCAGCTCCGGTGGGCCCGAGCAGTACTTC
CASSSGGPEQYF
>TRBJ1-6|TRBV30|-|-
TGTGCCTGGAGCCCTAGACCCCGCAATAATTCACCCCTCCACTTT
CAWSPRPRNNSPLHF
>TRBJ2-7|TRBV5-1|-|-
TGCGCCAGCAGCTTGAGAGGGCAGGCCCGGAGCTACGAGCAGTACTTC
CASSLRGQARSYEQYF
>TRBJ2-1|TRBV11-2|few|TRBD2
TGTGCCAGCAGCTTGACTAGCGGGAGCAGCTACAATGAGCAGTTCTTC
CASSLTSGSSYNEQFF
>TRBJ2-1|TRBV9|-|-
TGTGCCAGCAGCCCTCGTGAGTCCTACAATGAGCAGTTCTTC
CASSPRESYNEQFF
>TRBJ1-1|TRBV6-5|-|TRBD1
TGTGCCAGCAGTAAGGGACAGGGCGACACTGAAGCTTTCTTT
CASSKGQGDTEAFF
>TRBJ1-1|TRBV6-1|medium-sized|TRBD1
TGTGCCAGCAGTGATAGTTCGACAGGGATGACTGAAGCTTTCTTT
CASSDSSTGMTEAFF
>TRBJ1-2|TRBV6-5|-|-
TGTGCCAGCAGGGGTCGGAGGATTGACTATGGCTACACCTTC
CASRGRRIDYGYTF
>TRBJ1-4|TRBV5-8|few|-
TGTGCCAGTAGCACGGGTTTCCGTGAAAAACTGTTTTTT
CASSTGFREKLFF
>TRBJ1-3|TRBV27|-|-
TGTGCCAGCAGTCTCCAGGGTTCAGACACCATATATTTT
CASSLQGSDTIYF
>TRBJ1-1|TRBV28|-|TRBD1
TGTGCCACTCACAGGGGGAACACTGAAGCTTTCTTT
CATHRGNTEAFF
>TRBJ2-5|TRBV7-9|-|-
TGTGCCAGCAGGTCACGGGACACCTCAGAGACCCAGTACTTC
CASRSRDTSETQYF
>TRBJ2-2|TRBV5-8|-|TRBD2
TGTGCCAGCAGCCGAATAGCGGGAGGGGTCACCGGGGAGCTGTTTTTT
CASSRIAGGVTGELFF
>TRBJ2-2|TRBV19|-|TRBD2
TGTGCCAGTAGTATAGTAGCGGGGAACACCGGGGAGCTGTTTTTT
CASSIVAGNTGELFF
>TRBJ2-5|TRBV6-5|-|TRBD1
TGTGCCAGCAGACGTGACAGGGGCACAGAGACCCAGTACTTC
CASRRDRGTETQYF
>TRBJ2-7|TRBV2|-|TRBD1
TGTGCCAGCACTTGGACAGGGCGGTACGAGCAGTACTTC
CASTWTGRYEQYF